This is a list of T cell receptor beta chains from one sample in a study of Tregs in tolerant kidney transplant recipients. Clones were sequenced by immunoSEQ multiplex PCR, and TCRdb holds only the in-frame ones, with some missing. Found here are about 240,000 clones, roughly four fifths of them singletons; the top ten hold approximately 0.69%. Sequenced material: CD4+ T cells from blood. Receptors were obtained from a human donor in good health. Each CDR3 is given with its conserved first and last residue. A D gene is named only where the DNA matches it firmly. Expanded clones are given a class, and other clones once, few, many or no size at all.

v_call,clone_size,d_call,j_call,cdr3_nt,cdr3_aa
TRBV19,-,TRBD2,TRBJ2-1,TGTGCCAGTAGTACGCTAGCGGGAGGATACAATGAGCAGTTCTTC,CASSTLAGGYNEQFF
TRBV6-4,-,TRBD2,TRBJ2-3,TGTGCCAGCAGTGAGTCCGGGAGGGGCTATACGCAGTATTTT,CASSESGRGYTQYF
TRBV5-1,-,-,TRBJ2-5,TGCGCCAGCAGCTTGCGCAGGGAGTACCAAGAGACCCAGTACTTC,CASSLRREYQETQYF
TRBV18,-,-,TRBJ1-4,TGTGCCAGCTCATCCGCTGACCCCAAGCTGGAAAAACTGTTTTTT,CASSSADPKLEKLFF
TRBV7-2,-,TRBD1,TRBJ1-5,TGTGCCAGCAGCTTAACAGGGGCCTATCAGCCCCAGCATTTT,CASSLTGAYQPQHF
TRBV30,-,-,TRBJ2-7,TGTGCCTGGGCGGGGACAGCCCGCTACGAGCAGTACTTC,CAWAGTARYEQYF
TRBV11-3,-,-,TRBJ2-7,TGTGCCAGCAGCTTGGGGACTTCGACCTCCTACGAGCAGTACTTC,CASSLGTSTSYEQYF
TRBV5-5,once,-,TRBJ2-5,TGTGCCAGCAGCCTGCCCGTTTTGGCCTCGTACCAAGAGACCCAGTACTTC,CASSLPVLASYQETQYF
TRBV19,-,-,TRBJ2-1,TGTGCCAGTAGTATTAACCGGGGTCGGGGCTACAATGAGCAGTTCTTC,CASSINRGRGYNEQFF
TRBV2,-,-,TRBJ1-1,TGTGCCAGCAGTGATATTCGGGAGGGGAACACTGAAGCTTTCTTT,CASSDIREGNTEAFF
TRBV6-5,-,-,TRBJ1-1,TGTGCCAGCAGCCCCTCGGGAGGCACTGAAGCTTTCTTT,CASSPSGGTEAFF
TRBV7-9,once,-,TRBJ2-7,TGTGCCAGCAGCCGGGACTTAGGGGATTACGAGCAGTACTTC,CASSRDLGDYEQYF
TRBV5-4,-,TRBD1,TRBJ1-1,TGTGCCAGCAGCCTAGCGGACAGGGGGCGCACTGAAGCTTTCTTT,CASSLADRGRTEAFF
TRBV7-2,-,-,TRBJ2-1,TGTGCCAGCAGCTTAACTCTAAGGGACAATGAGCAGTTCTTC,CASSLTLRDNEQFF
TRBV11-2,once,-,TRBJ2-1,TGTGCCAGCAGCTCAAACGGAGGGGATGGCAATGAGCAGTTCTTC,CASSSNGGDGNEQFF